This TCR beta chain was identified during a study of T cell responses to AZD1222 COVID-19 vaccine. Study at large: Samples with a second dose at about 4 or about 12 weeks were pooled together.

General observations from the study: Possibly, clonal diversity was underestimated; donors were largely white British and included more females. Recipients of two AZD1222 doses showed rising Spike-specific TCR breadth and depth. Without day 14 samples, only post-peak T cell repertoires were studied.

Libraries were prepared by immunoSEQ multiplex PCR; TCRdb keeps only in-frame clonotypes and omits some of them. Of around 100,000 clones in the sample, about 88% were seen once. With regard to this clone: Its antigen remains unidentified.

The germline CDR1 and CDR2 sequences are WSHSY and SAAADI. Trimming cost V 6 bases and J 7 bases, with 13 bases left between them. This CDR3 spans 14 amino acids. This sequence joins TRBV10-2 and TRBJ2-6, with TRBD1 as a possible D gene (5 bases). The clonotype was recovered from an adult in good health. The sequenced sample was peripheral blood, obtained on day 0 of AZD1222 vaccination. The CDR3 spells CASRDSLRANVLTF. DNA for the CDR3: TGCGCCAGCAGAGACAGCCTTAGAGCCAACGTCCTGACTTTC.